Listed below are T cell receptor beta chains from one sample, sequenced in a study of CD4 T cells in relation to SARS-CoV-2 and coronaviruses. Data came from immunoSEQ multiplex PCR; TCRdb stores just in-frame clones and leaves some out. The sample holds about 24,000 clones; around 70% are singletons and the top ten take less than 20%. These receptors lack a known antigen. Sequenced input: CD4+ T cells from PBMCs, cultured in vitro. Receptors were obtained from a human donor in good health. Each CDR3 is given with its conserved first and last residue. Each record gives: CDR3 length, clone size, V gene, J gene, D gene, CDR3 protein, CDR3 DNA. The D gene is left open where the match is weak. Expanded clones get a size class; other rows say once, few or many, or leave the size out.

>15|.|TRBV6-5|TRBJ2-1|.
CASMVGRSSYNEQFF
TGTGCCAGCATGGTCGGCAGGAGCTCCTACAATGAGCAGTTCTTC
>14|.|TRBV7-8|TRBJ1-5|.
CASSQGDGYQPQHF
TGTGCCAGCAGCCAAGGGGACGGTTATCAGCCCCAGCATTTT
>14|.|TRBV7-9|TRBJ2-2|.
CASSPGSHTGELFF
TGTGCCAGCAGCCCCGGGTCTCATACCGGGGAGCTGTTTTTT
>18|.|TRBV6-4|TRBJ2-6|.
CARGIAEGATSGANVLTF
TGTGCCAGGGGAATAGCGGAGGGAGCTACCTCTGGGGCCAACGTCCTGACTTTC
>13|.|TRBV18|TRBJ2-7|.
CASSPPTGGEQYF
TGTGCCAGCTCACCACCGACGGGCGGCGAGCAGTACTTC
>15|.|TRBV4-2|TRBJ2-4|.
CASSQGLSAKNIQYF
TGTGCCAGCAGCCAGGGACTCTCAGCCAAAAACATTCAGTACTTC
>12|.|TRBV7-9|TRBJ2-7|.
CASSSVGYEQYF
TGTGCCAGCAGCTCAGTGGGCTACGAGCAGTACTTC
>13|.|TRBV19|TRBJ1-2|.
CASSQTPNYGYTF
TGTGCCAGTAGTCAGACACCCAACTATGGCTACACCTTC
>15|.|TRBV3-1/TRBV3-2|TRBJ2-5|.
CASSQDTVMLETQYF
TGTGCCAGCAGCCAAGATACTGTGATGCTCGAGACCCAGTACTTC
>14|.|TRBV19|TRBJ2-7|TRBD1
CASKAGRGLYEQYF
TGTGCCAGTAAGGCGGGCAGGGGGCTTTACGAGCAGTACTTC
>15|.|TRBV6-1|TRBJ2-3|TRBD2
CASSESTSGTDTQYF
TGTGCCAGCAGTGAAAGTACTAGCGGCACAGATACGCAGTATTTT
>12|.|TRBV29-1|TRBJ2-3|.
CSVVGGADTQYF
TGCAGCGTTGTGGGGGGCGCGGATACGCAGTATTTT
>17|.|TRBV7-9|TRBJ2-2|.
CASSSGQLSRGTGELFF
TGTGCCAGCAGCTCGGGACAGCTCAGCCGGGGGACCGGGGAGCTGTTTTTT
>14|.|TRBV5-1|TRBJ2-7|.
CASSSGGALYEQYF
TGCGCCAGCAGCTCGGGCGGCGCCCTCTACGAGCAGTACTTC
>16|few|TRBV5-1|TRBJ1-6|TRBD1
CASSIGTAQGDSPLHF
TGCGCCAGCAGCATCGGGACAGCCCAGGGGGATTCACCCCTCCACTTT
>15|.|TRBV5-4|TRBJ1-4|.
CASSLGGRLNEKLFF
TGTGCCAGCAGCTTGGGGGGTCGGCTAAATGAAAAACTGTTTTTT
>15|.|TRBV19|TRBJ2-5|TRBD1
CASSSGQGKGETQYF
TGTGCCAGTAGTTCCGGACAGGGGAAGGGAGAGACCCAGTACTTC
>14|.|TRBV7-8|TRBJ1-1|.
CASSRIGGETEAFF
TGTGCCAGCAGCCGGATTGGAGGGGAGACTGAAGCTTTCTTT
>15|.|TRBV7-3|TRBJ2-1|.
CASSLDGGRSNEQFF
TGTGCCAGCAGCCTAGACGGAGGGAGGTCAAATGAGCAGTTCTTC
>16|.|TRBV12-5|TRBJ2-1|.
CASGHHRDQLYNEQFF
TGTGCTAGTGGCCACCACCGGGACCAACTATACAATGAGCAGTTCTTC
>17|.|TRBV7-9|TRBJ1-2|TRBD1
CASSPIGVDRVDYGYTF
TGTGCCAGCAGCCCGATCGGGGTAGACAGGGTGGATTATGGCTACACCTTC
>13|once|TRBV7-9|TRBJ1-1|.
CASSQGTYTEAFF
TGTGCCAGCAGCCAGGGAACCTACACTGAAGCTTTCTTT
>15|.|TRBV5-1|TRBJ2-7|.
CASSLAGGLAYEQYF
TGCGCCAGCAGCTTGGCCGGGGGGCTCGCCTACGAGCAGTACTTC
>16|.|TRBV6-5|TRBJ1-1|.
CASSYQWTVPNTEAFF
TGTGCCAGCAGTTACCAGTGGACAGTTCCAAACACTGAAGCTTTCTTT
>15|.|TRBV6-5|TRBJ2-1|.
CASSYQGGGFNEQFF
TGTGCCAGCAGTTACCAAGGCGGGGGCTTTAATGAGCAGTTCTTC
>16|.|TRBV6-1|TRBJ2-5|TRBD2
CASSEYRAGRGETQYF
TGTGCCAGCAGTGAATATCGAGCGGGACGGGGGGAGACCCAGTACTTC
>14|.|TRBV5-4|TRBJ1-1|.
CASSFPGRNTEAFF
TGTGCCAGCAGCTTCCCGGGTAGGAACACTGAAGCTTTCTTT
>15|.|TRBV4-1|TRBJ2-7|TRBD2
CASSTLAGGSYEQYF
TGCGCCAGCAGCACTCTAGCGGGAGGATCCTACGAGCAGTACTTC
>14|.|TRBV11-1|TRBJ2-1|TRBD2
CASSPLAVYNEQFF
TGTGCCAGCAGCCCCCTAGCGGTATACAATGAGCAGTTCTTC
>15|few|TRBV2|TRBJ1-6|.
CASSERSRVNSPLHF
TGTGCCAGCAGTGAGAGGAGTAGAGTTAATTCACCCCTCCACTTT
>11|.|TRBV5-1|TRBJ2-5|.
CASSSQETQYF
TGCGCCAGCAGCTCCCAAGAGACCCAGTACTTC
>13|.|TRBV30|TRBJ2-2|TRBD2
CARGRSGSGELFF
TGTGCCCGCGGGAGGAGCGGCTCCGGGGAGCTGTTTTTT
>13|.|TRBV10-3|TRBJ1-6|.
CASGGQNNSPLHF
TGTGCTTCAGGAGGGCAGAATAATTCACCCCTCCACTTT
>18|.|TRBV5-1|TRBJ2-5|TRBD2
CASSLALSSGTIQETQYF
TGCGCCAGCAGCTTGGCTCTGTCTAGCGGGACGATACAAGAGACCCAGTACTTC
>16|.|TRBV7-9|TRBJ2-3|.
CASSSPAGRVLDTQYF
TGTGCCAGCAGCTCCCCGGCAGGGCGGGTTTTAGATACGCAGTATTTT
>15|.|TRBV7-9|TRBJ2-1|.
CASSLSSAFYNEQFF
TGTGCCAGCAGCTTAAGTTCTGCCTTCTACAATGAGCAGTTCTTC
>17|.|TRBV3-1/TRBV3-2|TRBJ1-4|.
CASSPNHGQSRFEKLFF
TGTGCCAGCAGTCCAAATCATGGACAGTCACGATTTGAAAAACTGTTTTTT
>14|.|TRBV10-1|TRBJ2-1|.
CASSEGLANNEQFF
TGCGCCAGCAGTGAGGGGCTAGCGAACAATGAGCAGTTCTTC
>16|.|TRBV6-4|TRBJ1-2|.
CASSAQGGQANYGYTF
TGTGCCAGCAGTGCCCAAGGGGGGCAGGCTAACTATGGCTACACCTTC
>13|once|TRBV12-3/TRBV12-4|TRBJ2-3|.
CASSLDRVVAQYF
TGTGCCAGCAGTTTAGACAGGGTGGTTGCGCAGTATTTT
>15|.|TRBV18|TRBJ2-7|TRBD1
CASSPGQGSSYEQYF
TGTGCCAGCTCACCGGGACAGGGGAGCTCCTACGAGCAGTACTTC
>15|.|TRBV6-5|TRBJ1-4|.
CAEGGGDPTNEKLFF
TGTGCCGAGGGCGGAGGGGACCCAACTAATGAAAAACTGTTTTTT
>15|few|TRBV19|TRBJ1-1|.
CASRGKGPSNTEAFF
TGTGCCAGTAGGGGCAAGGGACCTTCGAACACTGAAGCTTTCTTT
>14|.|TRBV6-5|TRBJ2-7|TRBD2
CASSYSRTSYEQYF
TGTGCCAGCAGTTACTCGAGGACTAGCTACGAGCAGTACTTC
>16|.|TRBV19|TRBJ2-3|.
CASSIDPGGPQVTQYF
TGTGCCAGTAGTATAGACCCCGGCGGGCCTCAAGTTACGCAGTATTTT
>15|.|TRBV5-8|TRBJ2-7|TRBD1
CASSLYRDRTYEQYF
TGTGCCAGCAGCTTATACCGGGACAGGACCTACGAGCAGTACTTC
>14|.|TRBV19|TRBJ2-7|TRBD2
CASSTAGGSYEQYF
TGTGCCAGTAGTACAGCGGGAGGCTCCTACGAGCAGTACTTC
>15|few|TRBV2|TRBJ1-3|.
CASSDSITSGNTIYF
TGTGCCAGCAGTGATTCAATCACCTCTGGAAACACCATATATTTT
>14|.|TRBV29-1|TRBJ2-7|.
CSVGVKGTINEQYF
TGCAGCGTGGGCGTGAAGGGGACAATCAACGAGCAGTACTTC